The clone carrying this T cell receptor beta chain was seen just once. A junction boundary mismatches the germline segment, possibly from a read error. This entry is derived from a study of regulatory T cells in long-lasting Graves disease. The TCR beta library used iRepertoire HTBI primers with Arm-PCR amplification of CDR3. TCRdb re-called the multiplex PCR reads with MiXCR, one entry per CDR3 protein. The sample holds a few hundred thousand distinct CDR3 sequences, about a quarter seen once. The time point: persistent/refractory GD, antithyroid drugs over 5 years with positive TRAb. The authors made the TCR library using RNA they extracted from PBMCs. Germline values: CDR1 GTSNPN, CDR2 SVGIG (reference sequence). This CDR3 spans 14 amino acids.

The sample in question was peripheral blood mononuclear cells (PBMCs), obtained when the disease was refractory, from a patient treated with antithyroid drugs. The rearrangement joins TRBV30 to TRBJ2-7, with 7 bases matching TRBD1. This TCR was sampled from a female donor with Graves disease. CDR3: CAWSGRQGSYEQCF. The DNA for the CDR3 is TGTGCCTGGAGCGGAAGACAGGGATCCTACGAGCAGTGCTTC.